A selection of T cell receptor beta chains follows, all from one sample in a study of yellow fever vaccine responses in identical twins. In TCRdb, the RT-PCR reads were re-called with MiXCR into one record per CDR3 protein. The data show several thousand distinct CDR3 sequences, approximately 84% seen once. The sample consisted of T cells from blood (PBMCs), unsorted or a sorted subset (not recorded which), taken before or after yellow fever vaccination (not recorded which). These receptors all come from a young woman who received the yellow fever vaccine. The CDR3 runs from the conserved cysteine through the conserved F or W. D genes are given only for firm matches. Clone size is given for some rows only: seen once, a few or many times, or a class if the clone is expanded.

NA	TRBJ2-1	TRBV5-4	NA	CASSLRGYNEQFF	TGTGCCAGCAGCTTGAGGGGTTACAATGAGCAGTTCTTC
NA	TRBJ2-1	TRBV29-1	NA	CSVEVAGSYNEQFF	TGCAGCGTTGAAGTCGCGGGTTCCTACAATGAGCAGTTCTTC
NA	TRBJ2-1	TRBV29-1	NA	CSVSGTESYNEQFF	TGCAGCGTTTCCGGGACCGAATCCTACAATGAGCAGTTCTTC
TRBD1	TRBJ2-7	TRBV7-9	once	CASSLARDRPYEQYF	TGTGCCAGCAGCTTAGCTAGGGACAGACCCTACGAGCAGTACTTC
NA	TRBJ2-5	TRBV28	NA	CASSLTETQYF	TGTGCCAGCAGTTTAACAGAGACCCAGTACTTC
NA	TRBJ2-3	TRBV2	NA	CASSRDITDTQYF	TGTGCCAGCAGTCGGGACATCACAGATACGCAGTATTTT
NA	TRBJ1-1	TRBV29-1	few	CSVDPTYTEAFF	TGCAGCGTTGATCCCACGTACACTGAAGCTTTCTTT
NA	TRBJ1-1	TRBV29-1	NA	CSVEDSTSSGAFF	TGCAGCGTTGAAGATTCAACCAGCAGTGGCGCTTTCTTT
NA	TRBJ2-7	TRBV6-5	NA	CASSYGTGASYEQYF	TGTGCCAGCAGTTACGGAACAGGTGCCTCCTACGAGCAGTACTTC
NA	TRBJ1-5	TRBV10-3	once	CAISESVTDSNQPQHF	TGTGCCATCAGTGAGTCAGTAACGGATAGCAATCAGCCCCAGCATTTT
TRBD1	TRBJ2-7	TRBV29-1	few	CSVSYRGPSYEQYF	TGCAGCGTCTCCTACAGGGGGCCCTCCTACGAGCAGTACTTC
NA	TRBJ2-7	TRBV4-1	once	CASSQSRGSPYEQYF	TGCGCCAGCAGCCAATCCAGGGGCAGCCCCTACGAGCAGTACTTC
NA	TRBJ1-6	TRBV13	NA	CASRVFPEDSPLHF	TGTGCCAGCAGGGTTTTCCCAGAAGATTCACCCCTCCACTTT
NA	TRBJ1-4	TRBV12-3/TRBV12-4	NA	CASSLYTAGEKLFF	TGTGCCAGCAGTTTATATACGGCCGGAGAAAAACTGTTTTTT
NA	TRBJ2-7	TRBV18	NA	CASSPRLYEQYF	TGTGCCAGCTCACCAAGGCTCTACGAGCAGTACTTC